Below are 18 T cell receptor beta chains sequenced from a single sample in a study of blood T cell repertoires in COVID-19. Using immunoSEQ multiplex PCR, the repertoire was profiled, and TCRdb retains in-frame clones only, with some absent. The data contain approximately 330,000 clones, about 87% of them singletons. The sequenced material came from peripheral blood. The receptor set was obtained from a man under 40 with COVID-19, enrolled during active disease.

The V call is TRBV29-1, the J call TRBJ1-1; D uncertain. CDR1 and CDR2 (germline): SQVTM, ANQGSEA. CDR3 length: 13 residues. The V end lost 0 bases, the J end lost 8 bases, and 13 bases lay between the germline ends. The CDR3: CSVEETLGSEAFF. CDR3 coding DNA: TGCAGCGTTGAAGAGACCCTAGGGAGCGAAGCTTTCTTT.

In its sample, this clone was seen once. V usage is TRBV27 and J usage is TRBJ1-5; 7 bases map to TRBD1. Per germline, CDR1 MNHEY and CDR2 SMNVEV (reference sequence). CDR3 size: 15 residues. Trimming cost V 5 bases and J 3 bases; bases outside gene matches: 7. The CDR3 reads CASSLFGQVNQPQHF. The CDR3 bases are TGTGCCAGCAGTCTTTTCGGACAGGTCAATCAGCCCCAGCATTTT.

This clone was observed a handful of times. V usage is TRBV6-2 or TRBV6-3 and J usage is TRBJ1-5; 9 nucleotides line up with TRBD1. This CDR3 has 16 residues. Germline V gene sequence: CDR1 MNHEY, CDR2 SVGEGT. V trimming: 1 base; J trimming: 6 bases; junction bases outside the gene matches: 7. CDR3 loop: CASSYWGQGMGQPQHF. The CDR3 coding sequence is TGTGCCAGCAGTTACTGGGGACAGGGAATGGGTCAGCCCCAGCATTTT.

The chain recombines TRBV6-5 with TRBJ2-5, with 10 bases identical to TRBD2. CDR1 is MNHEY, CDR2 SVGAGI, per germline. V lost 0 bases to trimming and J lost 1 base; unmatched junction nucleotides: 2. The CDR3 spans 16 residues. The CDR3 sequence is CASSYSLAGSQETQYF. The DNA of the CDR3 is TGTGCCAGCAGTTACTCACTAGCGGGAAGCCAAGAGACCCAGTACTTC.

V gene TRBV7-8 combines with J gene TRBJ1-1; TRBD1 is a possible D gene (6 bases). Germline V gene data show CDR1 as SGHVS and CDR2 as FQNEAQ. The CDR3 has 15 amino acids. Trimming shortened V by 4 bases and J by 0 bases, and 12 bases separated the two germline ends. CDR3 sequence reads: CASSSVDSLNTEAFF. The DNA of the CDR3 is TGTGCCAGCAGCTCCGTGGACAGTCTGAACACTGAAGCTTTCTTT.

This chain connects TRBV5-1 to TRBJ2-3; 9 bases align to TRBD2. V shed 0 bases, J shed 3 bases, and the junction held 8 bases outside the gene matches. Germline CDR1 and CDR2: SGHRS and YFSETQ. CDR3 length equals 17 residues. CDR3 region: CASSLAGGGAGTDTQYF. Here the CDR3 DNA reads TGCGCCAGCAGCTTGGCCGGCGGGGGGGCCGGAACAGATACGCAGTATTTT. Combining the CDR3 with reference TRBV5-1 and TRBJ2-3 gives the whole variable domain KAGVTQTPRYLIKTRGQQVTLSCSPISGHRSVSWYQQTPGQGLQFLFEYFSETQRNKGNFPGRFSGRQFSNSRSEMNVSTLELGDSALYLCASSLAGGGAGTDTQYFGPGTRLTVL.

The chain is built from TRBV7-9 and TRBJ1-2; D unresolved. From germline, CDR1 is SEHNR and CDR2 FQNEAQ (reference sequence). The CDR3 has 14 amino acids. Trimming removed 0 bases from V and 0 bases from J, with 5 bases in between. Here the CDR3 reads CASSLAQSNYGYTF. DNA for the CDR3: TGTGCCAGCAGCTTAGCGCAGTCTAACTATGGCTACACCTTC.

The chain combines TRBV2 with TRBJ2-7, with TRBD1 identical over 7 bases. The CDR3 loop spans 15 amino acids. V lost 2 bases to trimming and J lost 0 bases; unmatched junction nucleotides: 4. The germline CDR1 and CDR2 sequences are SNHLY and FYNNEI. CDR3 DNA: TGTGCCAGCAGTGAACAGGGACAGTCCTCCTACGAGCAGTACTTC. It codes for CASSEQGQSSYEQYF.

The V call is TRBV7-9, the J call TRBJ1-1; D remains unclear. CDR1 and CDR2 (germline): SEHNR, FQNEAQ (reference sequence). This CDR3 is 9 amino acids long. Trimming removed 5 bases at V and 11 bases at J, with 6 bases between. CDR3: CASSPRAFF. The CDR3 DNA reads TGTGCCAGCAGCCCCAGGGCTTTCTTT.

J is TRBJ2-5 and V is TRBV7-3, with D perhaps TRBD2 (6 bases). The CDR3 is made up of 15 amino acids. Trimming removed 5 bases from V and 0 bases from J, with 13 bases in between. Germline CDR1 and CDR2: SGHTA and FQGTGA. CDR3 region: CASSPGLTYQETQYF. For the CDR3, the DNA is TGTGCCAGCAGCCCGGGACTTACGTACCAAGAGACCCAGTACTTC.

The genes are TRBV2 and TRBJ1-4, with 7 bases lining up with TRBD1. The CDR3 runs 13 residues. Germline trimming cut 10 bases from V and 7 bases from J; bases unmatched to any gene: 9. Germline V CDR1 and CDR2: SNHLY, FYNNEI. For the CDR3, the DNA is TGTGCCACCCCGACAGGGTCGGGTGAAAAACTGTTTTTT. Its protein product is CATPTGSGEKLFF.

CDR3: CASSLGTGTGLIYEQYF. The CDR3 region has the DNA TGTGCCAGCAGCTTAGGGACCGGGACAGGGTTAATCTACGAGCAGTACTTC. The chain is built from TRBV7-2 and TRBJ2-7; 9 nucleotides align to TRBD1. CDR3 size: 17 residues. The trim removed 1 base at V and 3 bases at J, leaving 10 bases unmatched. The germline gives CDR1 SGHTA, CDR2 FQGNSA. The whole variable domain, remainder taken from reference TRBV7-2 and TRBJ2-7, is GAGVSQSPSNKVTEKGKDVELRCDPISGHTALYWYRQSLGQGLEFLIYFQGNSAPDKSGLPSDRFSAERTGGSVSTLTIQRTQQEDSAVYLCASSLGTGTGLIYEQYFGPGTRLTVT.

Here the CDR3 DNA reads TGTGCCAGCAGCTTACGAGGGGGCGTAATGAATGAAAAACTGTTTTTT. As protein: CASSLRGGVMNEKLFF. The gene calls are TRBV7-9 and TRBJ1-4; 7 bases agree with TRBD1. Germline values: CDR1 SEHNR, CDR2 FQNEAQ (reference sequence). The CDR3 is 16 residues long. With 2 bases clipped from V and 5 bases from J, the junction kept 8 bases outside the gene matches.

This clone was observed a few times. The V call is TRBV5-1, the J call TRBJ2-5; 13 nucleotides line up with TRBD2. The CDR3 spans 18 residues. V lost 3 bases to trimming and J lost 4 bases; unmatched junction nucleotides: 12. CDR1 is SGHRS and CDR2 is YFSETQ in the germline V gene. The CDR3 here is CASSSGRTSGSSAETQYF. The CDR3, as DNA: TGCGCCAGCAGCTCCGGAAGGACTAGCGGGAGCTCCGCAGAGACCCAGTACTTC.

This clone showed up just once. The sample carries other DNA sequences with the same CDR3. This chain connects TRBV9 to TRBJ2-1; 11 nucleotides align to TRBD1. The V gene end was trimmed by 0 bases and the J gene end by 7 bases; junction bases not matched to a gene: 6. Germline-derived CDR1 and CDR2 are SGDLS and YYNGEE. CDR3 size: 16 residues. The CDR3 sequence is CASSVGGQGARNEQFF. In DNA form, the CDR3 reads TGTGCCAGCAGCGTAGGAGGACAGGGGGCTCGAAATGAGCAGTTCTTC.

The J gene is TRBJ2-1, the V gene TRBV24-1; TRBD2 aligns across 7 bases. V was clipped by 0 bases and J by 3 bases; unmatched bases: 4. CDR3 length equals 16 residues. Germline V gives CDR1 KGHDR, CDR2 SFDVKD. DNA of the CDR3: TGTGCCACCAGTGATTTGAGCGGGGAGGGCTACAATGAGCAGTTCTTC. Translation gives CATSDLSGEGYNEQFF.

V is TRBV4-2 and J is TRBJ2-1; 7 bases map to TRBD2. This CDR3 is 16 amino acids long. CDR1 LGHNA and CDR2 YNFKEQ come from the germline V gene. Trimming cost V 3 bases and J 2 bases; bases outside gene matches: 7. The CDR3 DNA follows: TGTGCCAGCAGCCACCAGGCGGGAGAGGCCTACAATGAGCAGTTCTTC. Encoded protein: CASSHQAGEAYNEQFF.

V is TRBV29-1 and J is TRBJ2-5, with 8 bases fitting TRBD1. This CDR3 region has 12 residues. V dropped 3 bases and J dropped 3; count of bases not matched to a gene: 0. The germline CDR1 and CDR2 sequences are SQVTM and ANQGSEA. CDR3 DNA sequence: TGCAGCGTTGAGACAGGGGAAGAGACCCAGTACTTC. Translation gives CSVETGEETQYF.